The T cell receptor beta chain described here comes from a study of PD-L1 blockade in urothelial cancer (dated by TCRdb to between 2016 and 2019). About the investigation overall: All patients started therapy in the mid-2010s and received atezolizumab 1,200 mg intravenously every 3 weeks. Twenty-five of 29 patients were identified as males with urothelial cancer of bladder origin, and a prior smoking history was reported by 18 of 29 patients. An ECOG performance status of 0 or 1 was recorded for the patients, and 0 to 3 prior chemotherapy regimens had been received by the patients. Blood samples were analyzed 3 weeks after the start of treatment (second dose) and 6 weeks after the start of treatment. Blood samples gave a median of around 130,000 T cells and 83,000 or so unique TCRs, with a median clonality of around 0.074. The study, an exploratory multi-omic analysis, examined somatic, immune and clinical correlates of response to PD-L1 blockade with atezolizumab in urothelial cancer. Pretreatment tumor samples, along with matched peripheral blood collected serially before and after atezolizumab treatment, underwent TCR sequencing. Durable clinical benefit was defined as progression-free survival longer than 6 months, and TCR features were also tested against progression-free and overall survival. Whole exome sequencing and RNA sequencing of pretreatment tumors were performed alongside TCR sequencing in the same patients. Eight or nine patients reached durable clinical benefit, while roughly 22 patients did not. Over 28 patients had pretreatment blood TCR-seq, approximately 24 had at least one posttreatment blood collection, and approximately 24 had tumor TCR-seq.

The sample holds one count of this clone. Its antigen remains unidentified. No qualities accompany the bases; no much larger clone lies one base away. Synthetic TCR analog templates were spiked into each PCR to estimate absolute template abundance from read counts. The immunoSEQ assay used bias-controlled V and J gene primers to amplify TCRbeta CDR3 regions from genomic DNA. Sequencing of rearranged TCRbeta segments was performed at approximately 20X coverage. Per the source publication's procedure: Sequencing errors were corrected by clustering and CDR3s were annotated against IMGT to assign V, D and J genes. Downstream analyses used only productive TCRbeta rearrangements and left out out-of-frame or stop-codon sequences. To compute clonality, Shannon entropy was normalized by the log of the number of unique productive sequences and then subtracted from one. Fisher's exact test with Benjamini-Hochberg correction, at a threshold of adjusted p below 0.01, was used to find clones that differed between time points or between blood and tumor. The source is immuneACCESS, and TCRdb retained only in-frame sequences with V and J called. Part of the clones is not carried over; for the studies checked, unresolved V genes explain less than half of this, and the remainder is unexplained. V and J calls and clone size are given by that table; D and trimming were obtained from the DNA. In all, the sample holds approximately 80,000 clones, and over 80% of those were seen once. Over 7.5% of the sample goes to the ten largest clones.

Relative to germline, V is 2 bases shorter and J is 3 bases shorter, with 13 bases between their ends. Looking up the germline V gene yields CDR1 MDHEN and CDR2 SYDVKM. The CDR3 spans 15 residues, from the cysteine through the phenylalanine. Only the CDR3 DNA stays, 45 bases, in frame from base 1. The cohort included 29 patients with locally advanced or metastatic urothelial carcinoma who were treated at Memorial Sloan Kettering on a trial protocol. Peripheral blood mononuclear cells were collected pretreatment and during treatment, with between 1 and 8 total time points per patient. The Qiagen DNeasy Blood extraction kit was used to purify genomic DNA from total PBMCs and tumor samples. Collected pretreatment and during treatment, PBMCs were isolated and stored as previously described. General conclusions and limits of the study: Among patients with durable benefit, tumor-associated TCR clones showed greater expansion in peripheral blood 3 weeks after treatment started (n = 22, p = 0.022). Improved progression-free and overall survival was found to be associated with pretreatment peripheral blood TCR clonality below the median. Because the sample size was small (n ≈ 31) and many exploratory analyses were performed, the results are intended to be hypothesis-generating.

This receptor was identified in a man aged 70 or older with urothelial cancer. The chain joins TRBV28 to TRBJ1-2; a confident D gene designation cannot be given. Source: PBMCs, taken around atezolizumab (anti-PD-L1) treatment. The CDR3 has the sequence CASSLLPSSDYGYTF. The nucleotide sequence is given as TGTGCCAGCAGTTTACTTCCGAGTTCGGACTATGGCTACACCTTC.